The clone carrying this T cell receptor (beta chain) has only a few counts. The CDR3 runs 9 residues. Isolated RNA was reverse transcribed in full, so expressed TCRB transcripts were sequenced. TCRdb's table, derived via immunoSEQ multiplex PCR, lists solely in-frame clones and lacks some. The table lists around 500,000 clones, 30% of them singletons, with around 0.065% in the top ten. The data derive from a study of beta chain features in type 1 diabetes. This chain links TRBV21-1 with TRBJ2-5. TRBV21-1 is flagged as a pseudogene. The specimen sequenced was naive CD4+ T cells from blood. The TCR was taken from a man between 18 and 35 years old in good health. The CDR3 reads CASSGSQYF. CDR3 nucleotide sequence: TGTGCCAGCAGCGGGTCCCAGTACTTC.